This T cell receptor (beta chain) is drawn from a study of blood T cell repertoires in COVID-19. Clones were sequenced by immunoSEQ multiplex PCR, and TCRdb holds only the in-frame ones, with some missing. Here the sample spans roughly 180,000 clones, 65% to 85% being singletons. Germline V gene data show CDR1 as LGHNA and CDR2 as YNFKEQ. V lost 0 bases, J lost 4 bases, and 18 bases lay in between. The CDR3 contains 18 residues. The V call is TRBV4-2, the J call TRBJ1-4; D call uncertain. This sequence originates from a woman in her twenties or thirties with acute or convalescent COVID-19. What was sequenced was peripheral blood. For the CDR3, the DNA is TGTGCCAGCAGCCAAGATATAATGGCGGGCAGGAGTAATGAAAAACTGTTTTTT. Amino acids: CASSQDIMAGRSNEKLFF.